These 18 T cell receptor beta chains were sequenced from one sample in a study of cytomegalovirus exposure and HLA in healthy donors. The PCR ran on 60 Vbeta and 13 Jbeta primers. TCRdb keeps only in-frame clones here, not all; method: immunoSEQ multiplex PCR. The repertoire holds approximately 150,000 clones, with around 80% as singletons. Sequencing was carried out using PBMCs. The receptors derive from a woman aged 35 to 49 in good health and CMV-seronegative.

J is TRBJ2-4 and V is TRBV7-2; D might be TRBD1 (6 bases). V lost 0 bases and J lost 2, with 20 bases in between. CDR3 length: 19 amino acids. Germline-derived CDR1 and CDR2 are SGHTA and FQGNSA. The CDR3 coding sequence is TGTGCCAGCAGCTTAGCTGTTGTGTCAGGGGAGTCTCCCAAAAACATTCAGTACTTC. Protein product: CASSLAVVSGESPKNIQYF.

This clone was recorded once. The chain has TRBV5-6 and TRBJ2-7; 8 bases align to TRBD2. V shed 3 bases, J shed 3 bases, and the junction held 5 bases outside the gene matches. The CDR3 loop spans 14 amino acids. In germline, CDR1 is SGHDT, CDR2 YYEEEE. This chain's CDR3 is CASSSSGRGYEQYF. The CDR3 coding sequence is TGTGCCAGCAGCTCCAGCGGGAGAGGCTACGAGCAGTACTTC.

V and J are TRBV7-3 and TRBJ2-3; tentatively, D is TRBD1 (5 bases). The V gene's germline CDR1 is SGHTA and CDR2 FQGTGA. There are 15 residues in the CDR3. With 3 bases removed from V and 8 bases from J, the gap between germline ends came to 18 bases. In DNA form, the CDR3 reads TGTGCCAGCAGCTTGGAAGGGGTCCGCGTGAGTACGCAGTATTTT. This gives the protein CASSLEGVRVSTQYF. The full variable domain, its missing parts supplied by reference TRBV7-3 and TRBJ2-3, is GAGVSQTPSNKVTEKGKYVELRCDPISGHTALYWYRQSLGQGPEFLIYFQGTGAADDSGLPNDRFFAVRPEGSVSTLKIQRTERGDSAVYLCASSLEGVRVSTQYFGPGTRLTVL.

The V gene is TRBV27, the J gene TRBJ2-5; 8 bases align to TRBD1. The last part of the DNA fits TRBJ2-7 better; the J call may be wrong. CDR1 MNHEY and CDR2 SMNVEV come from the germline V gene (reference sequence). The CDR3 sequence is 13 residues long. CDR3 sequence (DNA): TGTGCCGGCGCCTGGACAGGGAGCTACGAGCAGTACTTC. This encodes CAGAWTGSYEQYF.

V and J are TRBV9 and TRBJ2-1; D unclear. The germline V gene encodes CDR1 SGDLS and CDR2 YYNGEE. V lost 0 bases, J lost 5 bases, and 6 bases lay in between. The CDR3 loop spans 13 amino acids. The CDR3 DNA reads TGTGCCAGCAGCGTAGGGCCAAACAATGAGCAGTTCTTC. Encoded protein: CASSVGPNNEQFF. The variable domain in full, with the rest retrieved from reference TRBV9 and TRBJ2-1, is DSGVTQTPKHLITATGQRVTLRCSPRSGDLSVYWYQQSLDQGLQFLIQYYNGEERAKGNILERFSAQQFPDLHSELNLSSLELGDSALYFCASSVGPNNEQFFGPGTRLTVL.

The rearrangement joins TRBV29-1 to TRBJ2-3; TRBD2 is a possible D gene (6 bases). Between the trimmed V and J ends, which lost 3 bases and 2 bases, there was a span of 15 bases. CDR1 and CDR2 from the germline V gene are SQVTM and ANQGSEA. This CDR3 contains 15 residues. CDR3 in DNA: TGCAGCGTTGAGTCCCGAGCGGGTCACACAGATACGCAGTATTTT. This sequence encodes CSVESRAGHTDTQYF.

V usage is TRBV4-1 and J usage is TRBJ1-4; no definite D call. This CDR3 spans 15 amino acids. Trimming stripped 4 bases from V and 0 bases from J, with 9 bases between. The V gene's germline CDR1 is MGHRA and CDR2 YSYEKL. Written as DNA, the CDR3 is TGCGCCAGCAGCCCGCTAACCGCAACTAATGAAAAACTGTTTTTT. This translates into CASSPLTATNEKLFF.

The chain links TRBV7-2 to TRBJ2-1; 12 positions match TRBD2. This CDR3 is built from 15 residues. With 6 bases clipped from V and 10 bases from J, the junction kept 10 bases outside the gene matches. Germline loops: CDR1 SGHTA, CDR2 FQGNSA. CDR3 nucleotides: TGTGCCAGCAGGCCCCGACTAGCGGGGGTGGAAGAGCAGTTCTTC. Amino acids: CASRPRLAGVEEQFF.

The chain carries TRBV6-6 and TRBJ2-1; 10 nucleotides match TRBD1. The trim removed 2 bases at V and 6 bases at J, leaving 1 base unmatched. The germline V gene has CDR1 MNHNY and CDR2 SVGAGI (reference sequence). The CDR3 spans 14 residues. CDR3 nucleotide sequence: TGTGCCAGCAGTTACGACAGGGGGCGCAATGAGCAGTTCTTC. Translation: CASSYDRGRNEQFF.

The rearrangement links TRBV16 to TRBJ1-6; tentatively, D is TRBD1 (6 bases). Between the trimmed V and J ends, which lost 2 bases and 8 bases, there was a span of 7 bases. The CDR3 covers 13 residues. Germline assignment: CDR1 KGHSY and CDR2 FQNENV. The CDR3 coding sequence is TGTGCCAGCAGCCAACGACAGGATTCACCCCTCCACTTT. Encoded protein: CASSQRQDSPLHF.

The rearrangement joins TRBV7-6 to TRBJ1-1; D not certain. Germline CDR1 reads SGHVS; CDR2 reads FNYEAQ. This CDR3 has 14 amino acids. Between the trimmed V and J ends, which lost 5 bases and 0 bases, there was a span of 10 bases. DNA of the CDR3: TGTGCCAGCAGCCCACTCCCCATGAACACTGAAGCTTTCTTT. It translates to CASSPLPMNTEAFF.

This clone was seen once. In nucleotides, the CDR3 is TGTGCCAGCTCACTTGCGACAGACACCACCAATCAGCCCCAGCATTTT. This codes for CASSLATDTTNQPQHF. The chain employs TRBV18 and TRBJ1-5; possibly TRBD1 for D (5 bases). The CDR3 covers 16 residues. V dropped 4 bases and J dropped 3 bases, with 16 bases sitting between them. The germline gives CDR1 KGHSH, CDR2 LQKENI.

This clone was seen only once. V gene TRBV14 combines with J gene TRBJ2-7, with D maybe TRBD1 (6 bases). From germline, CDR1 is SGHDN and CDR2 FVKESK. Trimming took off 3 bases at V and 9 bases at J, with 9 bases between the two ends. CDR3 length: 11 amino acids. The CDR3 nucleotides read TGTGCCAGCAGCCATGTGGGGGCGCAGTACTTC. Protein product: CASSHVGAQYF.

CDR3 protein: CSASREVEQYF. The CDR3 region has the DNA TGCAGTGCTTCGAGGGAGGTCGAGCAGTACTTC. The chain joins TRBV20-1 to TRBJ2-7; the D gene is possibly TRBD2 (6 bases). Trimming removed 5 bases from V and 6 bases from J, with 11 bases in between. Germline V gene data show CDR1 as DFQATT and CDR2 as SNEGSKA (reference sequence). The CDR3 totals 11 residues.

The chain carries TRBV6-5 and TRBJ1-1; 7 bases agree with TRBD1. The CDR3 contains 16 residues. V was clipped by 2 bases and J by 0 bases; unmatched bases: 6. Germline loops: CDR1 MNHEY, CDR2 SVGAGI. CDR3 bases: TGTGCCAGCAGTTACGCACAGGGGACCATGAACACTGAAGCTTTCTTT. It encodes CASSYAQGTMNTEAFF.

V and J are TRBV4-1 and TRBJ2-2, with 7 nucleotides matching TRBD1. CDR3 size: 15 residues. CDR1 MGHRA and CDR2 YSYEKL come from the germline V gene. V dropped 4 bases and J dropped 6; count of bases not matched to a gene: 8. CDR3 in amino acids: CASSRVARGPGELFF. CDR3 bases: TGCGCCAGCAGCCGGGTAGCGAGGGGGCCCGGGGAGCTGTTTTTT.

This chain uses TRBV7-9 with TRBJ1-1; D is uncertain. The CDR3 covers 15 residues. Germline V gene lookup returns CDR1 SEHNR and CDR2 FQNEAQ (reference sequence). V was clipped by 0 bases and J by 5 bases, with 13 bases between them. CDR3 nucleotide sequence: TGTGCCAGCAGCTTAGCGGCGGGGTTAATGACTGAAGCTTTCTTT. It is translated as CASSLAAGLMTEAFF.

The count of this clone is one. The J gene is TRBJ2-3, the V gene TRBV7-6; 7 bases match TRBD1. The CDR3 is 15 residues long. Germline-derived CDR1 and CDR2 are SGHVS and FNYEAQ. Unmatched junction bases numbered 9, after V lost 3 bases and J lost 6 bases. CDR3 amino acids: CASSLTGKIGDTQYF. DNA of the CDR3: TGTGCCAGCAGCTTGACAGGGAAGATAGGGGATACGCAGTATTTT. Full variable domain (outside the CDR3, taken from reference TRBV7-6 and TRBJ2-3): GAGVSQSPRYKVTKRGQDVALRCDPISGHVSLYWYRQALGQGPEFLTYFNYEAQQDKSGLPNDRFSAERPEGSISTLTIQRTEQRDSAMYRCASSLTGKIGDTQYFGPGTRLTVL.